This TCR beta chain is from a study of blood T cell repertoires in COVID-19. Study-wide background: The United States, Italy and Spain supplied acute and convalescent COVID-19 samples. T cells, B-cell-depleted T cells, or PBMCs supplied cDNA or gDNA.

With V trimmed by 4 bases and J by 2 bases, 13 bases remained unmatched. Germline assignment: CDR1 KGHSH and CDR2 LQKENI. This CDR3 has 18 amino acids. As handled by the study authors: Researchers report that nucleated cell counts were estimated from reference gene primer amplification. Measured with immunoSEQ multiplex PCR; TCRdb has only the in-frame clones, and not every one. V, J and clone size reflect that table, while D and trimming were determined from the DNA. Among about 47,000 clones listed, around 84% were seen once. The chain is built from TRBV18 and TRBJ1-5; TRBD1 aligns across 8 bases. Source material: peripheral blood. This TCR came from a man aged 50 or older with acute or convalescent COVID-19. DNA of the CDR3: TGTGCCAGCTCACTTTTACAGGGGGAAGGATACGGCAATCAGCCCCAGCATTTT. This gives the protein CASSLLQGEGYGNQPQHF.